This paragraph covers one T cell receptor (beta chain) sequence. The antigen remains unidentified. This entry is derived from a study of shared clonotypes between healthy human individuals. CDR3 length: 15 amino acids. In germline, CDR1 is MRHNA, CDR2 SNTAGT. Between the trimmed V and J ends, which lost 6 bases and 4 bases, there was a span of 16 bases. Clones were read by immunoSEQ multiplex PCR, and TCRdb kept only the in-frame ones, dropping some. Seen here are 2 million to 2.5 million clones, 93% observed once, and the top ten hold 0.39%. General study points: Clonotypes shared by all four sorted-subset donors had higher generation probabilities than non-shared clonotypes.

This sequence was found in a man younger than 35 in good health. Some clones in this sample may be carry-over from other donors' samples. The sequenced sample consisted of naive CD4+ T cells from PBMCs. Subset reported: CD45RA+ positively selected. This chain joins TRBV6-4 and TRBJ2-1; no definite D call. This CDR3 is CASRQERFSYNEQFF. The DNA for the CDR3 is TGTGCCAGCAGGCAGGAACGCTTTTCGTACAATGAGCAGTTCTTC.